This entry is about one T cell receptor beta chain. These data come from a study of blood T cell repertoires in COVID-19. Overall study context: The study drew acute and convalescent COVID-19 samples from the United States, Italy and Spain.

Assay used: immunoSEQ multiplex PCR; TCRdb lists only in-frame clones, some missing. The table includes roughly 91,000 clones, roughly 84% detected once. The CDR3 extends over 14 amino acids. Per the germline V gene, CDR1 is MNHEY and CDR2 is SVGAGI. Trimming cost V 6 bases and J 2 bases, with 11 bases left between them. This clonotype originated in a man aged 70 or older with acute or convalescent COVID-19. The J gene is TRBJ1-3, the V gene TRBV6-5, with D tentatively TRBD1 (5 bases). Sample: peripheral blood. This CDR3 is CASSRTGPGNTIYF. CDR3 coding DNA: TGTGCCAGCAGCCGAACAGGTCCTGGAAACACCATATATTTT.